The source of this TCR beta chain is a study of T cells after yellow fever vaccination. This clonotype has only a few counts. The antigen is undetermined. Study outcomes and limitations: Contaminating bulk clonotypes could be abundant in FACS-sorted repertoires. The appearance of a small share of clonotypes in both CD4 and CD8 compartments was observed. Researchers report a weaker secondary response that nonetheless peaked faster, day 5 versus 15.

The CDR3 is made up of 15 amino acids. The germline V and J ends were trimmed by 1 base and 1 base, with 10 bases remaining between them. The germline V gene encodes CDR1 SGHVS and CDR2 FNYEAQ. UMIs and a universal primer site were added when TCR cDNA was made by 5'RACE template switching. TCRdb analysed the 5' RACE reads with MiXCR anew, one entry per CDR3 protein. The repertoire holds hundreds of thousands of distinct CDR3 sequences, 9% to 15% seen once, with 15% in the top ten. The TCR sequence derives from a man aged 25 to 40 who received the YFV17D yellow fever vaccine. The specimen was PBMCs, collected on the day of the yellow fever booster vaccination. The chain carries TRBV7-6 and TRBJ2-5; perhaps TRBD2 as D (6 bases). The CDR3 bases are TGTGCCAGCAGCTTAGTGGGAGGACCCCAAGAGACCCAGTACTTC. Its translation: CASSLVGGPQETQYF. Full variable domain (rest looked up from reference TRBV7-6 and TRBJ2-5): GAGVSQSPRYKVTKRGQDVALRCDPISGHVSLYWYRQALGQGPEFLTYFNYEAQQDKSGLPNDRFSAERPEGSISTLTIQRTEQRDSAMYRCASSLVGGPQETQYFGPGTRLLVL.